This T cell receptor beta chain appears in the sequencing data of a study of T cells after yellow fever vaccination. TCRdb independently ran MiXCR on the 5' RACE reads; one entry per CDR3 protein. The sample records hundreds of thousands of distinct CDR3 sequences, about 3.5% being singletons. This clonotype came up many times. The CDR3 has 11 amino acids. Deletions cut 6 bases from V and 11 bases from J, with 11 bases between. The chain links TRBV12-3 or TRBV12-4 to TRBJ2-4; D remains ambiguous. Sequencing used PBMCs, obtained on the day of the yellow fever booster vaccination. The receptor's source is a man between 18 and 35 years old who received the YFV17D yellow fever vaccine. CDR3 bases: TGTGCCAGCAGCCTACAAGCGCTTCAGTACTTC. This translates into CASSLQALQYF.